This T cell receptor beta chain was sequenced in a study of identical twins. Carrying unique molecular identifiers, the cDNA also gained a universal primer site through template switching. MiXCR, run by TCRdb on the 5' RACE reads, gives a single entry per CDR3 protein. The sample carries some 760,000 distinct CDR3 sequences, around a sixth recorded once. The CDR3 has 15 amino acids. V lost 2 bases, J lost 6 bases, and 13 bases lay in between. Per germline, CDR1 MNHEY and CDR2 SMNVEV (reference sequence). This clonotype occurred many times. This sample was shared with a second study, whose subject was T cells expressing NK-cell markers.

Sequencing was carried out using PBMCs. The sequence derives from a woman aged 18-35 years in good health. The rearrangement uses TRBV27 and TRBJ1-4; weak D call: TRBD1 (5 bases). In DNA, the CDR3 is TGTGCCAGCAGTTTAGGGTCAGGGCAGGATGAAAAACTGTTTTTT. Amino acids: CASSLGSGQDEKLFF.